The clone carrying this T cell receptor (beta chain) was recorded at least ten times. TCRdb fed the reads into MiXCR, producing one record per CDR3 protein. The sample includes some 320,000 distinct CDR3 sequences, over 7.5% of them seen just once. These data belong to a study of T cell repertoires in cytomegalovirus infection. Looking at the study overall: Signatures in public TCR beta sequences pointed to both CMV infection and matching HLA type.

The CDR3 is 14 amino acids. V was shortened by 2 bases and J by 0 bases, with 7 bases between the two germline ends. Material for sequencing was PBMCs. J is TRBJ1-1 and V is TRBV12-3 or TRBV12-4; D is uncertain. This clonotype was sampled from a human donor in good health (CMV status not recorded). Some clones in this sample may be carry-over from other donors' samples. Here the CDR3 reads CASSLPPMNTEAFF. The CDR3 nucleotides read TGTGCCAGCAGTTTACCGCCCATGAACACTGAAGCTTTCTTT.